Listed below are T cell receptor beta chains from one sample, sequenced in a study of blood T cell repertoires in COVID-19. Sequenced by immunoSEQ multiplex PCR; TCRdb stores in-frame clones only, minus some. The data show around 290,000 clones, with around nine tenths seen just once and about 2.7% held by the top ten. The sequenced sample was PBMCs or T cells enriched from blood (not recorded which). The receptors here all came from a woman aged 18-29 years who had recovered from COVID-19. CDR3s include the opening cysteine and the closing phenylalanine or tryptophan. A D gene is named only where the DNA matches it firmly. A row's size may be missing; if present it is once, few, many or a size class.

D,J,size,V,CDR3,DNA
TRBD2,TRBJ2-2,NA,TRBV10-1,CASAVGRDRGTGELFF,TGCGCCAGCGCCGTTGGGAGGGATCGGGGCACCGGGGAGCTGTTTTTT
NA,TRBJ2-1,NA,TRBV5-4,CASARGSKLYNEQFF,TGTGCCAGCGCCCGAGGGAGTAAGCTTTACAATGAGCAGTTCTTC
TRBD2,TRBJ2-1,NA,TRBV6-1,CASSEERGAGEQFF,TGTGCCAGCAGTGAAGAGCGGGGGGCTGGTGAGCAGTTCTTC
NA,TRBJ2-5,NA,TRBV11-2,CASSLIHGRVEETQYF,TGTGCCAGCAGCTTAATTCACGGCCGGGTGGAAGAGACCCAGTACTTC
TRBD1,TRBJ1-2,NA,TRBV7-2,CASGLTGNYGYTF,TGTGCCAGCGGACTGACAGGGAACTATGGCTACACCTTC
TRBD1,TRBJ2-7,NA,TRBV27,CASTSRGGPGTGGAKQYF,TGTGCCAGCACTTCTCGGGGGGGTCCCGGGACAGGGGGCGCTAAGCAGTACTTC
TRBD2,TRBJ2-1,few,TRBV5-1,CASSFSGISYNEQFF,TGCGCCAGCAGCTTTAGCGGGATTTCCTACAATGAGCAGTTCTTC
NA,TRBJ2-5,once,TRBV4-2,CASSQDWGRQETQYF,TGTGCCAGCAGCCAAGATTGGGGCAGACAAGAGACCCAGTACTTC
NA,TRBJ1-4,NA,TRBV28,CASSQQGTSANEKLFF,TGTGCCAGCAGCCAACAGGGAACGAGTGCTAATGAAAAACTGTTTTTT
NA,TRBJ2-3,NA,TRBV30,CAWRPRSGDADTQYF,TGTGCCTGGAGGCCCCGGAGCGGAGACGCAGATACGCAGTATTTT
TRBD2,TRBJ2-2,NA,TRBV19,CASSITSGGLGGELFF,TGTGCCAGTAGTATAACTAGCGGGGGTCTCGGCGGGGAGCTGTTTTTT
TRBD1,TRBJ1-5,NA,TRBV4-1,CASSQGQGAWQPQHF,TGCGCCAGCAGCCAGGGACAGGGGGCATGGCAGCCCCAGCATTTT
NA,TRBJ1-4,NA,TRBV19,CASSFGTANEKLFF,TGTGCCAGTAGCTTCGGGACTGCTAATGAAAAACTGTTTTTT
NA,TRBJ1-5,NA,TRBV5-1,CASSPSPGGGNQPQHF,TGCGCCAGCAGCCCGAGTCCAGGCGGGGGCAATCAGCCCCAGCATTTT
TRBD1,TRBJ2-5,NA,TRBV28,CASSGNRGRLGQETQYF,TGTGCCAGCAGTGGAAACAGGGGAAGGTTAGGGCAAGAGACCCAGTACTTC
TRBD1,TRBJ1-1,NA,TRBV28,CASSIRTGVGSAFF,TGTGCCAGCAGCATCCGGACAGGGGTTGGTAGCGCTTTCTTT
NA,TRBJ1-6,NA,TRBV5-6,CASSLVRADSPLHF,TGTGCCAGCAGCTTGGTCAGGGCAGATTCACCCCTCCACTTT
NA,TRBJ1-4,NA,TRBV7-9,CASSSWADSDEKLFF,TGTGCCAGCAGCTCTTGGGCGGACAGTGATGAAAAACTGTTTTTT
TRBD2,TRBJ2-7,NA,TRBV7-2,CASSRSAGEAYEQYF,TGTGCCAGCAGCCGGTCAGCGGGGGAGGCTTACGAGCAGTACTTC
TRBD1,TRBJ2-5,few,TRBV4-3,CASSVIAGGEETQYF,TGCGCCAGCAGCGTTATTGCAGGGGGTGAGGAGACCCAGTACTTC
TRBD2,TRBJ2-5,NA,TRBV7-2,CASSLETSGRGQETQYF,TGTGCCAGCAGCTTAGAAACTAGCGGGAGAGGGCAAGAGACCCAGTACTTC
TRBD1,TRBJ1-2,NA,TRBV13,CASSFGTGGSPSPSNLYGYTF,TGTGCCAGCAGCTTCGGGACAGGGGGATCTCCCTCTCCCTCCAACCTCTATGGCTACACCTTC
NA,TRBJ2-7,NA,TRBV21-1,CASSLTIGQGYEQYF,TGTGCCAGCAGCCTAACCATCGGACAGGGGTACGAGCAGTACTTC
NA,TRBJ1-1,NA,TRBV2,CASSARDTSSEAFF,TGTGCCAGCAGCGCACGGGACACTTCTAGTGAAGCTTTCTTT
NA,TRBJ1-1,NA,TRBV29-1,CSAADSDQNTEAFF,TGCAGCGCAGCGGACAGCGACCAGAACACTGAAGCTTTCTTT
TRBD2,TRBJ2-1,NA,TRBV5-1,CASSLGYQGGGYNEQFF,TGCGCCAGCAGCTTGGGTTATCAGGGCGGGGGATACAATGAGCAGTTCTTC
TRBD2,TRBJ2-1,NA,TRBV3-1/TRBV3-2,CASSQEIAGVGNEQFF,TGTGCCAGCAGCCAAGAGATAGCGGGGGTCGGGAATGAGCAGTTCTTC
NA,TRBJ2-3,NA,TRBV30,CAWSVTVGADTQYF,TGTGCCTGGAGTGTTACCGTGGGCGCAGATACGCAGTATTTT
TRBD2,TRBJ2-7,NA,TRBV7-8,CASSSPLAVGQYF,TGTGCCAGCAGCTCCCCCCTAGCGGTTGGGCAGTACTTC
NA,TRBJ1-1,once,TRBV5-8,CASSLGRAVNTEAFF,TGTGCCAGCAGCTTGGGCAGAGCGGTGAACACTGAAGCTTTCTTT
TRBD1,TRBJ2-6,NA,TRBV18,CASSTAPGGAGANVLTF,TGTGCCAGCTCTACCGCGCCAGGGGGCGCTGGGGCCAACGTCCTGACTTTC
NA,TRBJ2-2,NA,TRBV18,CASSPPRRVVAGELFF,TGTGCCAGCTCACCACCCCGACGGGTCGTGGCCGGGGAGCTGTTTTTT
TRBD2,TRBJ2-7,NA,TRBV9,CASSVAGGPMNEQYF,TGTGCCAGCAGCGTCGCGGGAGGCCCCATGAATGAGCAGTACTTC
TRBD1,TRBJ2-5,NA,TRBV7-7,CASSSPRDRGRETQYF,TGTGCCAGCAGCTCACCCCGGGACAGGGGGCGGGAGACCCAGTACTTC
TRBD1,TRBJ1-2,NA,TRBV6-5,CAGGQNYGYTF,TGTGCCGGGGGACAGAACTATGGCTACACCTTC
TRBD1,TRBJ1-5,NA,TRBV7-2,CASSPDRGGGEPQHF,TGTGCCAGCAGCCCCGACAGGGGTGGAGGGGAGCCCCAGCATTTT
TRBD2,TRBJ2-3,NA,TRBV2,CASTGLAGALGAITDTQYF,TGTGCCAGCACCGGACTAGCGGGGGCCCTGGGGGCGATAACAGATACGCAGTATTTT
NA,TRBJ2-5,NA,TRBV5-1,CASSLLAGTEETQYF,TGCGCCAGCAGCTTGTTAGCGGGGACAGAAGAGACCCAGTACTTC
TRBD2,TRBJ2-5,NA,TRBV7-2,CASSLDKRGGRETQYF,TGTGCCAGCAGCTTAGACAAGCGGGGGGGCCGCGAGACCCAGTACTTC
TRBD1,TRBJ1-1,NA,TRBV11-2,CASSRLGQGRGTEAFF,TGTGCCAGCAGCCGACTCGGACAGGGGAGAGGGACTGAAGCTTTCTTT
NA,TRBJ1-2,NA,TRBV7-8,CASSTTRGGYGYTF,TGTGCCAGCAGCACGACAAGGGGCGGCTATGGCTACACCTTC
NA,TRBJ2-1,NA,TRBV9,CASSVKRDEQFF,TGTGCCAGCAGCGTTAAGCGGGATGAGCAGTTCTTC
TRBD1,TRBJ1-2,NA,TRBV10-3,CAISESGGEYGYTF,TGTGCCATCAGTGAGTCAGGGGGCGAATATGGCTACACCTTC
NA,TRBJ1-2,NA,TRBV27,CASSFGLFGQPYGYTF,TGTGCCAGCAGTTTCGGTCTCTTCGGACAGCCCTATGGCTACACCTTC
NA,TRBJ2-6,NA,TRBV4-1,CASSQFSGSSGANVLTF,TGCGCCAGCAGCCAATTCAGCGGAAGCTCTGGGGCCAACGTCCTGACTTTC
TRBD2,TRBJ2-7,NA,TRBV3-1/TRBV3-2,CASSQTATSGYEQYF,TGTGCCAGCAGCCAAACAGCGACTAGCGGGTACGAGCAGTACTTC